The rows below give T cell receptor beta chains drawn from one sample of a study of blood T cell repertoires in COVID-19. Sequencing was performed with immunoSEQ multiplex PCR; in TCRdb, only in-frame clones are kept and a portion is missing. In the table there are 240,000 or so clones, approximately 90% of which are singletons. The sample taken for sequencing was peripheral blood. The receptor set was obtained from a woman aged 40 to 49 who had recovered from COVID-19. CDR3s include the opening cysteine and the closing phenylalanine or tryptophan. Each record gives: D gene, clone size, J gene, V gene, CDR3 DNA, CDR3 protein. The D gene is left open where the match is weak. The listing skips clone size in some rows; elsewhere it reads once, few, many or a size class.

>TRBD1|-|TRBJ2-7|TRBV27
TGTGCCAGCAGCACAGGGGGCCCTTACGAGCAGTACTTC
CASSTGGPYEQYF
>TRBD1|-|TRBJ1-6|TRBV5-8
TGTGCCAGCAGCGGGGGACAGGGACCCGCGAGCTCCTATAATTCACCCCTCCACTTT
CASSGGQGPASSYNSPLHF
>-|-|TRBJ1-1|TRBV5-5
TGTGCCAGCAGCTTGCGGCAGGGCTTGAACACTGAAGCTTTCTTT
CASSLRQGLNTEAFF
>-|few|TRBJ1-2|TRBV19
TGTGCCAGTAGTCCCAGGGCGGGGGATGGCTACACCTTC
CASSPRAGDGYTF
>-|-|TRBJ2-7|TRBV9
TGTGCCAGCAGCCCAGGCCGCTCCTACGAGCAGTACTTC
CASSPGRSYEQYF
>TRBD2|-|TRBJ2-5|TRBV11-2
TGTGCCAGCAGCCCGGGGGGTAGCGGGAAGGAGACCCAGTACTTC
CASSPGGSGKETQYF
>TRBD1|once|TRBJ1-1|TRBV19
TGTGCCAGTAGCCCCCGGGACAGGGGGCGCATTTTGAAGGAAGCTTTCTTT
CASSPRDRGRILKEAFF
>-|-|TRBJ2-6|TRBV11-2
TGTGCCAGCAGCCCCCGGGGCTCTGGGGCCAACGTCCTGACTTTC
CASSPRGSGANVLTF
>TRBD1|-|TRBJ1-5|TRBV7-9
TGTGCCAGCAGTACAGGGGGCTATCAGCCCCAGCATTTT
CASSTGGYQPQHF
>-|once|TRBJ1-5|TRBV30
TGTGCCTGGAGTGTAGGGGGAAGCGGGGGTCAACGACAGCCCCAGCATTTT
CAWSVGGSGGQRQPQHF
>TRBD2|-|TRBJ2-1|TRBV5-1
TGCGCCAGCAGCTTGGAGGTGGGTAGCGGGAGAAATGAGCAGTTCTTC
CASSLEVGSGRNEQFF
>TRBD2|-|TRBJ2-1|TRBV7-2
TGTGCCAGCAGCTTGGGGGCGGGAGGGCCTTACAATGAGCAGTTCTTC
CASSLGAGGPYNEQFF
>TRBD2|few|TRBJ2-2|TRBV6-5
TGTGCCAGCAGTTCCCGGACTAGAGGCCAAACCGGGGAGCTGTTTTTT
CASSSRTRGQTGELFF
>TRBD2|-|TRBJ2-1|TRBV5-4
TGTGCCAGCAGCTGGGGAGGGGCGTACAATGAGCAGTTCTTC
CASSWGGAYNEQFF
>-|-|TRBJ2-1|TRBV9
TGTGCCAGCAGCGCGGGTCCGGCCCCCTACAATGAGCAGTTCTTC
CASSAGPAPYNEQFF
>TRBD1|once|TRBJ2-5|TRBV7-8
TGTGCCAGCAGCCGAGCCTCGACAGGGTCTGGGGAGACCCAGTACTTC
CASSRASTGSGETQYF
>TRBD2|-|TRBJ2-1|TRBV6-4
TGTGCCAGCAACCCACTAGCGGGAGGGACCCCGGGGTTCTTC
CASNPLAGGTPGFF
>-|-|TRBJ2-1|TRBV4-3
TGCGCCAGCAGCCCGGGCGGCGGGCGCGGGGCACTCTACAATGAGCAGTTCTTC
CASSPGGGRGALYNEQFF
>TRBD1|-|TRBJ1-5|TRBV24-1
TGTGCCACCAGTGACCACAGACAGGGGGACAATCAGCCCCAGCATTTT
CATSDHRQGDNQPQHF
>TRBD2|-|TRBJ2-1|TRBV9
TGTGCCAGCAGCGTAGCGACTAGCGGGAGCGGGTTGGATGAGCAGTTCTTC
CASSVATSGSGLDEQFF
>TRBD2|-|TRBJ2-1|TRBV7-2
TGTGCCAGCAGCTTAGTGGGGACTAGCGGGAGGGGTTACTACAATGAGCAGTTCTTC
CASSLVGTSGRGYYNEQFF
>TRBD1|-|TRBJ1-4|TRBV7-2
TGTGCCAGCAGGGAACGGACCGGGACAGGAAATGAAAAACTGTTTTTT
CASRERTGTGNEKLFF
>TRBD1|-|TRBJ1-6|TRBV6-5
TGTGCCAGCAGTTACACCAACAGGGGAAATAATTCACCCCTCCACTTT
CASSYTNRGNNSPLHF
>-|few|TRBJ1-4|TRBV30
TGTGCCTGGATCCGGCGTTCGGGGGAAAAACTGTTTTTT
CAWIRRSGEKLFF
>TRBD1|-|TRBJ1-4|TRBV7-9
TGTGCCAGCAGTAGGGACAGTTCTGGGGAAAAACTGTTTTTT
CASSRDSSGEKLFF
>-|-|TRBJ2-7|TRBV15
TGTGCCACCAGCAGAGATTGGCATTACTCCTACGAGCAGTACTTC
CATSRDWHYSYEQYF
>-|few|TRBJ1-5|TRBV19
TGTGCCAGTAGGCAAAAACAATATAGCAATCAGCCCCAGCATTTT
CASRQKQYSNQPQHF
>TRBD1|many|TRBJ1-2|TRBV18
TGTGCCAGCTCACCGGGACAGGGGGCCAACTATGGCTACACCTTC
CASSPGQGANYGYTF
>TRBD1|-|TRBJ2-7|TRBV6-2/TRBV6-3
TGTGCCAGCAGTTACTCGACGGGGACAGTAAGTTACGAGCAGTACTTC
CASSYSTGTVSYEQYF
>-|-|TRBJ2-7|TRBV5-4
TGTGCCAGCACCCCTTCGCAGGGCCTCTCCTACGAGCAGTACTTC
CASTPSQGLSYEQYF
>TRBD2|-|TRBJ2-5|TRBV6-6
TGTGCCAGCAGTTACGGGGGACTAGCGACGGAGACCCAGTACTTC
CASSYGGLATETQYF
>-|-|TRBJ2-7|TRBV21-1
TGTGCCAGCAGCAACGGGGCTAGCGCCTCCCCCCTAGGTGAGCAGTACTTC
CASSNGASASPLGEQYF
>TRBD2|-|TRBJ2-1|TRBV7-3
TGTGCCAGCAGCTTAGGACGGGCTAGCGGATACAATGAGCAGTTCTTC
CASSLGRASGYNEQFF
>-|-|TRBJ2-3|TRBV19
TGTGCCAGTAGTATAGGGGGCACCACAGATACGCAGTATTTT
CASSIGGTTDTQYF
>-|-|TRBJ1-2|TRBV30
TGTGCCTGGAGTGTTGGGGGCGCGGAGGGCTACACCTTC
CAWSVGGAEGYTF
>TRBD2|-|TRBJ2-2|TRBV6-1
TGTGCCAGCAGTGAGGGGACTAGCGGGAACACCGGGGAGCTGTTTTTT
CASSEGTSGNTGELFF
>-|-|TRBJ1-3|TRBV30
TGTGCCTGGAGTGGGGCGGGGGGCAGTTGGAACACCATATATTTT
CAWSGAGGSWNTIYF
>TRBD1|-|TRBJ1-6|TRBV5-4
TGTGCCAGCAGCATCCCGACAGGGGGCGCGGGGAATTCACCCCTCCACTTT
CASSIPTGGAGNSPLHF
>TRBD1|-|TRBJ1-1|TRBV7-2
TGTGCCAGCAGCTTAGTCGCCAGGGGGCTTGGTGAAGCTTTCTTT
CASSLVARGLGEAFF
>-|-|TRBJ2-3|TRBV4-2
TGTGCCAGCAGCCAAGATACTGGGGGAGGGGGTGCGGATACGCAGTATTTT
CASSQDTGGGGADTQYF
>-|-|TRBJ1-6|TRBV3-1/TRBV3-2
TGTGCCAGCAGCCAAGAGGGGGCGAGGTATAATTCACCCCTCCACTTT
CASSQEGARYNSPLHF
>TRBD1|-|TRBJ1-1|TRBV29-1
TGCAGCGCCCGACAGGGGGGAACTGAAGCTTTCTTT
CSARQGGTEAFF
>TRBD1|-|TRBJ1-1|TRBV4-1
TGCGCCAGCAGCCGAGGGGGGACAGGGGTGAACACTGAAGCTTTCTTT
CASSRGGTGVNTEAFF
>-|-|TRBJ2-3|TRBV19
TGTGCCAGTAGTATAGAGGGGCGGTGGACAGATACGCAGTATTTT
CASSIEGRWTDTQYF
>-|-|TRBJ2-7|TRBV11-2
TGTGCCAGCAGCTTAACCCAGGGACTGGCTTGGTACGAGCAGTACTTC
CASSLTQGLAWYEQYF